Given below is one TCR beta chain in context. This sample is drawn from a study of CD8 T cells in Susac syndrome. With random hexamers, roughly 0.45 to 1 ug RNA was reverse transcribed. The TCR beta CDR3 was amplified by immunoSEQ multiplex PCR across 54 Vbeta, 13 Jbeta. TCRdb processed the immunoSEQ multiplex PCR reads anew with MiXCR; each CDR3 protein has one entry. This table holds roughly 180,000 distinct CDR3 sequences, about 94% found once. While CD8+ and CD4+ T cells were isolated negatively, TEMRA cells were enriched by FACS. The sequenced sample consisted of CD4+ T cells from PBMCs. The clonotype originates from a human donor with multiple sclerosis.

CDR3 nucleotides: TGTGCCATCAGTGACCACAGAGCACAAGAGACCCAGTACTTC. It encodes CAISDHRAQETQYF. The chain joins TRBV10-3 to TRBJ2-5; D ambiguous. Germline V CDR1 and CDR2: ENHRY, SYGVKD. The CDR3 spans 14 residues. The V gene lost 3 bases and the J gene lost 2 bases, with 10 bases spanning the gap.